The text below deals with one T cell receptor beta chain. This receptor's antigen is unknown. The CDR3 sequence holds 13 residues, the cysteine and phenylalanine included. The DNA sequence is not available. The germline V gene provides CDR1 SQVTM and CDR2 ANQGSEA. The data stem from a study of T cells expressing NK-cell markers (dated by TCRdb to 2020 to 2021). Background for the entire study: In sorted CD3+CD56+NKG2C+, CD3+CD56+NKG2C- and CD3+CD56-NKG2C+ T-cell subsets from eight or nine donors, TCR beta-chain repertoires were profiled. The study sequenced eight donors, all healthy volunteers chosen at random: three men and five women. Libraries were sequenced as 2 x 150 bp reads on Illumina HiSeq 2000/2500, MiSeq or NextSeq. Among the eight sequenced donors, only one was HCMV-seronegative, while the other seven were HCMV-seropositive. Findings and caveats that apply to the study as a whole: Those dominant clonotypes were again the most abundant among CD3+CD56-NKG2C+ cells in a few donors, at roughly 25-65%. In more than five donors, the dominant CD3+CD56+NKG2C+ clonotypes were found to rank among the top 10 CD8+ clonotypes and to make up roughly 1.0-7.0% of CD8+ T cells. Whether the expanded NKG2C-expressing T cell clones were specific for HCMV antigens remained unclear.

A commercial ELISA kit detecting HCMV-specific IgG in serum was used to determine HCMV serostatus. Peripheral blood mononuclear cells were isolated from blood by Ficoll density gradient centrifugation. TCRdb lists the instrument as Illumina HiSeq 2000. TCR beta cDNA libraries were prepared using 5'RACE template switching, which introduced a universal primer site and unique molecular identifiers. cDNA synthesis was primed from the TCR beta constant segment, followed by two successive PCR amplification steps. In the paper's pipeline: MIGEC was used to demultiplex reads and group the reads by UMI, and MiTCR was used to assemble and quantify clonotypes. To remove erroneous sequences, TCR cDNA sequences were retained only when supported by two or more reads. Downstream repertoire analysis used the tcR package, and clonotypes were matched across fractions by CDR3 nucleotide sequence plus V segment. VDJmatch was used to annotate antigen specificity against VDJdb, with one amino acid substitution allowed in CDR3. Based on TCRdb reprocessing of the reads, there is one entry per CDR3 protein sequence, and DNA is missing. TCRdb's processing, not the study's, gives the V and J calls here. This specimen's table enumerates 350,000 to 400,000 distinct CDR3 sequences. The top ten clonotypes cover over 8.5% of the sample.

The source material was blood T cells: a sorted CD56 or NKG2C T cell subset, CD4+ or CD8+ T cells, or bulk PBMC T cells (not recorded which). This receptor was identified in a woman in her forties or fifties in good health. Donor details come from another sample of the same person, matched by shared clones. The rearrangement joined TRBV29-1 to TRBJ2-1; TCRdb indicates TRBD2, and absent DNA this call remains unverified. The CDR3 loop reads CSVELAGHNEQFF.